This TCR beta chain was observed in a study of identical twins. Study-level results: Beta out-of-frame sequences showed weaker excess twin sharing. Models underestimated how often monozygotic twins shared out-of-frame TCR alpha. Potential partial confounding of zero-insertion analyses by invariant MAIT and iNKT cells was noted.

Each CDR3 protein is one row after TCRdb ran MiXCR on the 5' RACE reads. The sample has about 890,000 distinct CDR3 sequences, 9% to 15% seen once. As concerns this clonotype: Its antigen is as yet unknown.

The CDR3 extends over 14 amino acids. Germline CDR1 is SQVTM and CDR2 is ANQGSEA. With 4 bases removed from V and 5 bases from J, the gap between germline ends came to 18 bases. The sample also formed part of further work on yellow fever vaccine responses in identical twins.

The chain carries TRBV29-1 and TRBJ2-7; D is ambiguous. This clonotype was obtained from a woman aged 18-29 years in good health. Sequenced sample: PBMCs. CDR3 loop: CSVVKGGEADEQYF. The CDR3 coding sequence is TGCAGCGTTGTTAAGGGCGGCGAGGCCGACGAGCAGTACTTC.